The TCR beta chain described here comes from a study of shared clonotypes between healthy human individuals. Study background: Per donor, three plates held CD4 naive cells, three held CD4 memory, two held CD8 naive and one held CD8 memory. Findings and caveats of the study: The sharing of about 5% of naive CD4 clonotypes was seen across several donors. Lower generation probabilities were found for non-shared clonotypes than for those shared by all four donors.

Germline CDR1 is MGHRA and CDR2 is YSYEKL. There are 17 residues in the CDR3. With 4 bases clipped from V and 5 bases from J, the junction kept 10 bases outside the gene matches. In the CD4+ fraction, cells were divided into CD45RA+ naive and CD45RA-negative memory subsets. This clone was recorded only once. Its antigen is undetermined. The repertoire was sequenced with immunoSEQ multiplex PCR; TCRdb's copy has only in-frame clones and lacks some. The table includes hundreds of thousands of clones, 55% to 85% detected once. This receptor was taken from a woman between 25 and 40 years old in good health. This chain links TRBV4-1 with TRBJ2-1; 11 nucleotides line up with TRBD2. Sequencing input: memory CD4+ T cells sorted from blood. The sample's subset: CD45RA-negative fraction. The CDR3 coding sequence is TGCGCCAGCAGCCGACGCATAGCGGGAGGGCCCCACAATGAGCAGTTCTTC. This encodes CASSRRIAGGPHNEQFF.